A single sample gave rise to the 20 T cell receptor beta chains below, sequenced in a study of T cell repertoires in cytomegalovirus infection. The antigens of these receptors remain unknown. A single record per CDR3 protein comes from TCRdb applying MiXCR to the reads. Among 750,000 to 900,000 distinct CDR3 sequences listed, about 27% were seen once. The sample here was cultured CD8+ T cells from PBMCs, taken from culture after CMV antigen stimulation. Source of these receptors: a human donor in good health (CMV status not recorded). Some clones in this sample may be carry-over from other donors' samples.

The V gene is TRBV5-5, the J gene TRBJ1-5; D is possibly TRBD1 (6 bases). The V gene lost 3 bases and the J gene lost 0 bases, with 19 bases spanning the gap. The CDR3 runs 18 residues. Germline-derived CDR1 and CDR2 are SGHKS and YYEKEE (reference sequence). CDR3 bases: TGTGCCAGCAGCTGGGGAGGAGAAGGGACATATAGCAATCAGCCCCAGCATTTT. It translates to CASSWGGEGTYSNQPQHF. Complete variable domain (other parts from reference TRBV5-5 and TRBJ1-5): DAGVTQSPTHLIKTRGQQVTLRCSPISGHKSVSWYQQVLGQGPQFIFQYYEKEERGRGNFPDRFSARQFPNYSSELNVNALLLGDSALYLCASSWGGEGTYSNQPQHFGDGTRLSIL.

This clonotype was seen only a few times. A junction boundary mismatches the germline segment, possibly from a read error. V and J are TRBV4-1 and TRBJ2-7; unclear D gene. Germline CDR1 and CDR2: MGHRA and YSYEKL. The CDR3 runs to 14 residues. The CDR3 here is CASSQEASSYEQYF. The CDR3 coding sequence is TGTGCCAGCAGCCAAGAGGCAAGCTCCTACGAGCAGTACTTC.

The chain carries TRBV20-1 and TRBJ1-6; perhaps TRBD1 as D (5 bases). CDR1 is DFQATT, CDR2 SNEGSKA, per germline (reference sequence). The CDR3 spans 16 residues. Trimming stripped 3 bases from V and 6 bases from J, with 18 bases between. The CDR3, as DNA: TGCAGTGCTAGGGAAGCGCGCGGGACGCCTAATTCACCCCTCCACTTT. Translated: CSAREARGTPNSPLHF.

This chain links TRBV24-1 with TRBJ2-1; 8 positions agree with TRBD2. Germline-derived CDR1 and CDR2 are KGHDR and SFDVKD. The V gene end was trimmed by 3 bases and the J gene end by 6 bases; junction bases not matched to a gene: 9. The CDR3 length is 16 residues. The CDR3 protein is CATSDDRGGPFNEQFF. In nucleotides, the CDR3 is TGTGCCACCAGTGATGACCGGGGGGGGCCCTTCAATGAGCAGTTCTTC.

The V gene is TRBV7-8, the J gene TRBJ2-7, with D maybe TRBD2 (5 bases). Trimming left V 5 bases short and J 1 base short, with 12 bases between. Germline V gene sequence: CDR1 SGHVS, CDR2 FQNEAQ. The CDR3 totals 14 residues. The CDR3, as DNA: TGTGCCAGCAGCGTAAGGACGGGGTCCTACGAGCAGTACGTC. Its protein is CASSVRTGSYEQYV.

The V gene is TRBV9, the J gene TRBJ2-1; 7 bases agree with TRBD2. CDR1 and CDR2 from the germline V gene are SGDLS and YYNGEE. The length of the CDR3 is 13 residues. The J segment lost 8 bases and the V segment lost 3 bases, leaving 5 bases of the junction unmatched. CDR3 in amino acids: CASSDGTTHEQFF. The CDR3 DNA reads TGTGCCAGCAGCGACGGGACTACTCATGAGCAGTTCTTC.

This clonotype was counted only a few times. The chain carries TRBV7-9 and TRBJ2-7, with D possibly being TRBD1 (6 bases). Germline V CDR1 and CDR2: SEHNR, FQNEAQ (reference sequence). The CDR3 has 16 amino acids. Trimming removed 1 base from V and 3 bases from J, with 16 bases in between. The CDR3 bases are TGTGCCAGCAGCTTAGGGACCGGGACAACAGTCTACGAGCAGTACTTC. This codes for CASSLGTGTTVYEQYF.

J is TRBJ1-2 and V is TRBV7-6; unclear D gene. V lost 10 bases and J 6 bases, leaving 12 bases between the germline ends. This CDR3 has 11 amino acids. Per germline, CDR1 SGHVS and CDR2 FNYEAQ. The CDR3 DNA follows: TGTGCCACCAGACCCGCGCATGGCTACACCTTC. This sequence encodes CATRPAHGYTF.

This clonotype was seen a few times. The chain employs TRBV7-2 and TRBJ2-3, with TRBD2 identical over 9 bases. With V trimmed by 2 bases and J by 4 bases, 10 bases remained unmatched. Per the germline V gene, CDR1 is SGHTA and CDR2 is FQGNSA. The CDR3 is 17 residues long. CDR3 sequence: CASSLRLAGGPPDTQYF. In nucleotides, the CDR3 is TGTGCCAGCAGCTTAAGGTTGGCGGGGGGGCCGCCAGATACGCAGTATTTT.

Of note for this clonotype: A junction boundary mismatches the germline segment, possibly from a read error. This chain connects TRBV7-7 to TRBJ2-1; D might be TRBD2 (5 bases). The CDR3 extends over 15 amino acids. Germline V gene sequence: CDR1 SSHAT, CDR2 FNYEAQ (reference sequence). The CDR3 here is CASSATREHDNEQFF. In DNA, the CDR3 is TGTGCTAGCAGCGCCACTAGAGAACACGACAATGAGCAGTTCTTC.

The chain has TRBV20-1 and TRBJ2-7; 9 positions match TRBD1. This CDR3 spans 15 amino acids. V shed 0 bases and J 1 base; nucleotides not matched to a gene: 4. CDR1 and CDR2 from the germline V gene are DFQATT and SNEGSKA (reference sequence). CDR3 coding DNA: TGCAGTGCTAGAGATAAACAGGGGGCTTCCTACGAGCAGTACGTC. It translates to CSARDKQGASYEQYV.

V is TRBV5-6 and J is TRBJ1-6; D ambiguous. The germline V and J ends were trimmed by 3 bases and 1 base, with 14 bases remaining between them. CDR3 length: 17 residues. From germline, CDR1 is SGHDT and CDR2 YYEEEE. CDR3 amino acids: CASSSNWGGSYNSPLHF. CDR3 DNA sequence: TGTGCCAGCAGCTCGAACTGGGGAGGGTCCTATAATTCACCCCTCCACTTT.

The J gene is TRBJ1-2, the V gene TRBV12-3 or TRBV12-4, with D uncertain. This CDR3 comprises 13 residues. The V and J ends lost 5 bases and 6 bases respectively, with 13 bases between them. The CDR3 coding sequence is TGTGCCAGCAGTCAAGGACCGGGCAATGGCTACACCTTC. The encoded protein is CASSQGPGNGYTF.

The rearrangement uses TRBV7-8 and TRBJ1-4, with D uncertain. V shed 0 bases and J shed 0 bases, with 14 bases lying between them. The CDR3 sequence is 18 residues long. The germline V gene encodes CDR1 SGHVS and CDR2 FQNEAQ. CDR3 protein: CASSLARRVTATNEKLFF. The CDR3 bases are TGTGCCAGCAGCTTAGCGCGTAGGGTTACGGCAACTAATGAAAAACTGTTTTTT. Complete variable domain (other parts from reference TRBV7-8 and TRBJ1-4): GAGVSQSPRYKVAKRGQDVALRCDPISGHVSLFWYQQALGQGPEFLTYFQNEAQLDKSGLPSDRFFAERPEGSVSTLKIQRTQQEDSAVYLCASSLARRVTATNEKLFFGSGTQLSVL.

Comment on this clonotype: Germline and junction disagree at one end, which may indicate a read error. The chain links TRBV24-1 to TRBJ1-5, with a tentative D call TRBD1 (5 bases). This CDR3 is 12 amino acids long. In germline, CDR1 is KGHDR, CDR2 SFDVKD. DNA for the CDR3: TGTGCCACCAGCACAGGCAACCAGCCCCAGCATTTT. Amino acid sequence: CATSTGNQPQHF.

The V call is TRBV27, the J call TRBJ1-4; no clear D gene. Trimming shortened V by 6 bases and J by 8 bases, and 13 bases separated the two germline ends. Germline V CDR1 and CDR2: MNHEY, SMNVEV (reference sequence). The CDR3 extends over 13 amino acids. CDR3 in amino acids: CASSPTREEKLFF. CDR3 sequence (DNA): TGTGCCAGCAGCCCTACTCGGGAGGAAAAACTGTTTTTT.

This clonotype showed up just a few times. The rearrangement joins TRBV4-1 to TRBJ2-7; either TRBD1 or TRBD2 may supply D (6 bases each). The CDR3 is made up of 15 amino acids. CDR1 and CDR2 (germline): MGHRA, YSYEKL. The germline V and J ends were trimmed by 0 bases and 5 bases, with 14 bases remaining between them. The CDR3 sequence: CASSQDGGPGDEQYF. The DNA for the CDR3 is TGCGCCAGCAGCCAAGATGGGGGGCCGGGGGACGAGCAGTACTTC.

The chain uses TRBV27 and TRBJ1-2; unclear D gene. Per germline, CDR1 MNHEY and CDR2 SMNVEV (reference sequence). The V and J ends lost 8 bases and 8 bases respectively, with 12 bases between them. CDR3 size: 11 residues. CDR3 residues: CASAGAGGYTF. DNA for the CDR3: TGTGCCAGCGCGGGAGCGGGAGGCTACACCTTC.

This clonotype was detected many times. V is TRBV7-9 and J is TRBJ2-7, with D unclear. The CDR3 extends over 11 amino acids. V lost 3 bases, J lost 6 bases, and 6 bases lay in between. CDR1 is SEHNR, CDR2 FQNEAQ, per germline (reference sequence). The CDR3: CASSFRGEQYV. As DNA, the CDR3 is TGTGCCAGCAGCTTTAGAGGCGAGCAGTACGTC.

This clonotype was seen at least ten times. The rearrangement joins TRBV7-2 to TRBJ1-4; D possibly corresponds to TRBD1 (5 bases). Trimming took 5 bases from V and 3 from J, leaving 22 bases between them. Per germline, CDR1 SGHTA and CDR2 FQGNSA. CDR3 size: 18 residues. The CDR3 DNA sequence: TGTGCCAGCAGCCCTAGGGGCGGCCCAACTAGAGCTAATGAAAAACTGTTTTTT. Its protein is CASSPRGGPTRANEKLFF.